This T cell receptor (beta chain) was profiled in a study of blood T cell repertoires in COVID-19. Study summary: Samples came from the United States, Italy and Spain, spanning acute and convalescent COVID-19. T cells, B-cell-depleted T cells, or PBMCs supplied cDNA or gDNA.

The V end was cut by 3 bases, the J end by 4 bases, with 8 bases between. CDR1 and CDR2 (germline): SGDLS, YYNGEE. The CDR3 sequence is 13 residues long. The protocol was immunoSEQ multiplex PCR, while the TCRdb copy is restricted to in-frame clones and leaves out a portion. The table lists around 470,000 clones, roughly 89% of them singletons. Input material: peripheral blood. This chain connects TRBV9 to TRBJ2-1; maybe TRBD2 (5 bases). This clonotype was sampled from a man between 18 and 29 years old with COVID-19, enrolled during active disease. DNA for the CDR3: TGTGCCAGCAGCGGAAGCGGTTACAATGAGCAGTTCTTC. Protein sequence: CASSGSGYNEQFF.